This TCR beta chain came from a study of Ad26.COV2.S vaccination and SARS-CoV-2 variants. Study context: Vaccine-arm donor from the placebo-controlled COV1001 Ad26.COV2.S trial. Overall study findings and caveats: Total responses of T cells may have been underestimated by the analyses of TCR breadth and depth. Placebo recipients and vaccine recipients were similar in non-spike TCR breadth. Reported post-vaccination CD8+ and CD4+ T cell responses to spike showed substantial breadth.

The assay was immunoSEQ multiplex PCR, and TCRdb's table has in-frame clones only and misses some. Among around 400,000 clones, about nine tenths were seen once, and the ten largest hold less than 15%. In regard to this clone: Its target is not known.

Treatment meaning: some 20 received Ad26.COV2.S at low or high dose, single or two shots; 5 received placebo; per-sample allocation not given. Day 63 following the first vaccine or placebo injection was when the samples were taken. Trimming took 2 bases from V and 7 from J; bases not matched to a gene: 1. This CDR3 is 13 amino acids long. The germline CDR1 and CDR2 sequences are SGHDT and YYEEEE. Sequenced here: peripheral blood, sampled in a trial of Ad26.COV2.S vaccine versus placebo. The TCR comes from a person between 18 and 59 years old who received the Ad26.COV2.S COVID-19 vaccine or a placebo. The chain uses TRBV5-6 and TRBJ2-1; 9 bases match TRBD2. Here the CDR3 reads CASSFLAGNEQFF. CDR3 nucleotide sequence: TGTGCCAGCAGCTTCCTAGCGGGGAATGAGCAGTTCTTC.